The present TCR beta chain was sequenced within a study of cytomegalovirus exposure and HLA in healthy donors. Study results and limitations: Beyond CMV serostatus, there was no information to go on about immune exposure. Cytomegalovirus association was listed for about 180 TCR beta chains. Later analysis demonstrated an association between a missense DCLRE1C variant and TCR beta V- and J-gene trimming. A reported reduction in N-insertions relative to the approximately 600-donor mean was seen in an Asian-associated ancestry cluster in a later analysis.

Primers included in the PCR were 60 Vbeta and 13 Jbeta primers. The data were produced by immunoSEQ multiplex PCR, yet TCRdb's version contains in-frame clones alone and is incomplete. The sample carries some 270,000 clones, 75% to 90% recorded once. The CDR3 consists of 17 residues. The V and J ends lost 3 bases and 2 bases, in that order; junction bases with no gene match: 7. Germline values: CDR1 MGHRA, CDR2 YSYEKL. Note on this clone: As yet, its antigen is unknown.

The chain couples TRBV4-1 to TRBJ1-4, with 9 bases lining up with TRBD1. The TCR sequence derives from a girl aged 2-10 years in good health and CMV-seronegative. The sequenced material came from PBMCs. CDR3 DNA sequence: TGCGCCAGCAGCCATTGGGACAGGGTCACGACTAATGAAAAACTGTTTTTT. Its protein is CASSHWDRVTTNEKLFF.